Below are 22 T cell receptor beta chains sequenced from a single sample in a study of regulatory T cells in long-lasting Graves disease. Arm-PCR with iRepertoire HTBI primers amplified the CDR3 regions for these TCR beta libraries. TCRdb recomputed calls from the multiplex PCR reads with MiXCR, one row per CDR3 protein. The sample carries over 450,000 distinct CDR3 sequences, approximately 12% recorded once. Stated time point: newly diagnosed GD, antithyroid drugs for less than 3 months. Scientists built the TCR library using RNA that was extracted from PBMCs. These data were also filed under a second study, of T cells in Graves' hyperthyroidism and ophthalmopathy.

The sample here was peripheral blood mononuclear cells (PBMCs), taken at new diagnosis, from a patient treated with antithyroid drugs. The origin of the receptors is a woman in her 30s with Graves disease.

The table lists this clonotype with many counts. The chain's CDR3 is CASSLAATYNEQFF. CDR3 coding DNA: TGTGCCAGCAGTCTGGCGGCCACCTACAATGAGCAGTTCTTC. The gene calls are TRBV7-9 and TRBJ2-1; no clear D gene. V lost 6 bases to trimming and J lost 2 bases, with 11 bases between them. Germline V gene sequence: CDR1 SEHNR, CDR2 FQNEAQ (reference sequence). CDR3 length: 14 amino acids.

The sample holds many counts of this clonotype. V gene TRBV28 combines with J gene TRBJ2-7; 9 bases are shared with TRBD1. The germline V gene encodes CDR1 MDHEN and CDR2 SYDVKM. V trimming: 6 bases; J trimming: 0 bases; junction bases outside the gene matches: 15. This CDR3 contains 18 residues. The CDR3 DNA is TGTGCCAGCAGGTTAAGGGTACCTCCGGGACAGGGCTCCTACGAGCAGTACTTC. This codes for CASRLRVPPGQGSYEQYF.

The table lists this clonotype with many counts. The genes are TRBV6-2 or TRBV6-3 and TRBJ1-6, with no clear D. The CDR3 runs 15 residues. Germline values: CDR1 MNHEY, CDR2 SVGEGT. V lost 2 bases and J 9 bases, leaving 14 bases between the germline ends. The CDR3 loop is CASSYNPGVSSPLHF. CDR3 nucleotide sequence: TGTGCCAGCAGTTACAACCCGGGCGTGAGTTCACCCCTCCACTTT.

As to this clonotype: A much larger clone is a single base away; this may be a read error. The rearrangement links TRBV20-1 to TRBJ2-1; no firm D call. CDR3 length equals 12 residues. The germline gives CDR1 DFQATT, CDR2 SNEGSKA (reference sequence). The CDR3 reads CSARRQHNKQFF. The CDR3 DNA is TGCAGTGCTAGGAGGCAGCACAATAAGCAGTTCTTC.

The chain employs TRBV28 and TRBJ2-7; D is uncertain. The length of the CDR3 is 11 residues. V was clipped by 7 bases and J by 5 bases, with 9 bases between them. CDR1 and CDR2 from the germline V gene are MDHEN and SYDVKM. CDR3 region: CASNLNNEQYF. The CDR3 DNA sequence: TGTGCCAGCAACCTAAACAACGAGCAGTACTTC.

The sample holds many counts of this clonotype. J is TRBJ2-2 and V is TRBV27; TRBD1 is a possible D gene (6 bases). CDR3 length: 18 residues. V lost 6 bases and J 0 bases, leaving 20 bases between the germline ends. Germline values: CDR1 MNHEY, CDR2 SMNVEV (reference sequence). CDR3 in amino acids: CASSHTKRQDANTGELFF. The CDR3 DNA reads as TGTGCCAGCAGCCATACCAAACGACAGGATGCGAACACCGGGGAGCTGTTTTTT.

Ten or more counts support this clonotype. The J gene is TRBJ2-2, the V gene TRBV3-1; 7 bases fit TRBD2. The germline CDR1 and CDR2 sequences are LGHDT and YNNKEL (reference sequence). This CDR3 is 15 amino acids long. V was pared by 1 base and J by 7 bases, with 6 bases of the junction left unmatched. This CDR3 reads CASSQGPREGGELFF. The CDR3 region has the DNA TGTGCCAGCAGCCAAGGCCCCAGGGAGGGCGGGGAGCTGTTTTTT.

This clonotype was observed a few times. The chain employs TRBV11-2 and TRBJ1-2; no definite D call. Germline CDR1 SGHAT, CDR2 FQNNGV. Trimming took 5 bases from V and 4 from J, leaving 14 bases between them. The CDR3 totals 14 residues. The CDR3, as DNA: TGTGCCAGCAGCCCCGGGTCAAAAGGCTATGGCTACACCTTC. Translating gives CASSPGSKGYGYTF.

This clonotype was observed many times. CDR3 sequence reads: CAEGSGNTEAFF. The CDR3 region has the DNA TGTGCCGAAGGCAGCGGCAACACTGAAGCTTTCTTT. This chain connects TRBV30 to TRBJ1-1; D uncertain. Trimming left V 8 bases short and J 2 bases short, with 12 bases between. This CDR3 contains 12 residues. Germline assignment: CDR1 GTSNPN and CDR2 SVGIG (reference sequence).

As to this clonotype: A much larger clone lies one base from this, so it may be a read error. This sequence joins TRBV25-1 and TRBJ2-5; 9 bases agree with TRBD2. The CDR3 is 16 amino acids. Germline CDR1 reads MGHDK; CDR2 reads SYGVNS. Trimming cost V 5 bases and J 4 bases; bases outside gene matches: 11. The CDR3 loop is CASSKSGGPRGETQYF. The CDR3 DNA is TGTGCCAGCAGTAAAAGCGGGGGGCCACGAGGAGAGACCCAGTACTTC.

This clonotype turned up a few times. At one boundary the junction diverges from the germline segment, which might be a read error. The chain recombines TRBV24-1 with TRBJ2-1; TRBD2 aligns across 16 bases. The CDR3 contains 22 residues. The germline V gene has CDR1 KGHDR and CDR2 SFDVKD. DNA for the CDR3: TGTGCCACCAGCGATTTGCCCCAACCCGGGACTAGCGGGAGGGGATCCTACAATGAGCAGTTCTTC. It translates to CATSDLPQPGTSGRGSYNEQFF.

The sample holds many counts of this clonotype. V and J are TRBV7-2 and TRBJ2-1; D might be TRBD1 (5 bases). Germline CDR1 is SGHTA and CDR2 is FQGNSA. V was clipped by 3 bases and J by 6 bases, with 9 bases between them. The length of the CDR3 is 13 residues. The CDR3 spells CASSLGPLNEQFF. CDR3 nucleotides: TGTGCCAGCAGCTTGGGGCCCCTCAATGAGCAGTTCTTC.

This clonotype was counted a few times. A much bigger clone sits one base away, suggesting this may be a read error. The rearrangement joins TRBV11-2 to TRBJ2-6, with D hard to call. V was clipped by 5 bases and J by 1 base, with 9 bases between them. The CDR3 extends over 15 amino acids. Germline V CDR1 and CDR2: SGHAT, FQNNGV. The CDR3 here is CASSLIGSGANVLTF. For the CDR3, the DNA is TGTGCCAGCAGCCTCATCGGATCTGGGGCCAACGTCCTGACTTTC.

The chain recombines TRBV5-5 with TRBJ1-2, with a tentative D call TRBD1 (5 bases). The V end lost 3 bases, the J end lost 1 base, and 19 bases lay between the germline ends. CDR1 SGHKS and CDR2 YYEKEE come from the germline V gene (reference sequence). This CDR3 contains 17 residues. This chain's CDR3 is CASSYDFRGRLNYGYTF. The DNA for the CDR3 is TGTGCCAGCAGCTATGATTTTCGGGGACGGCTTAACTATGGCTACACCTTC.

The CDR3: CASSLRTPGGYYGYTF. The CDR3 nucleotides read TGTGCCAGCAGTTTAAGGACACCAGGCGGGTACTATGGCTACACCTTC. The chain employs TRBV27 and TRBJ1-2; D is possibly TRBD1 (5 bases). V lost 2 bases to trimming and J lost 3 bases, with 16 bases between them. This CDR3 contains 16 residues. The germline V gene encodes CDR1 MNHEY and CDR2 SMNVEV (reference sequence).

V gene TRBV7-9 combines with J gene TRBJ2-3; 10 bases are shared with TRBD2. Losses at the gene ends were 6 bases for V and 6 bases for J; bases not matched to a gene: 9. Germline loops: CDR1 SEHNR, CDR2 FQNEAQ (reference sequence). This CDR3 has 15 amino acids. CDR3: CASSRLAGEWDTQYF. The CDR3 nucleotides read TGTGCCAGCAGTCGCCTAGCGGGAGAGTGGGATACGCAGTATTTT.

The CDR3 protein is CASSPRGRVVNQPQHF. For the CDR3, the DNA is TGTGCCAGCAGTCCCAGGGGTCGTGTTGTCAATCAGCCCCAGCATTTT. The chain employs TRBV12-3 or TRBV12-4 and TRBJ1-5; weak D call: TRBD1 (6 bases). The CDR3 covers 16 residues. The V end lost 5 bases, the J end lost 3 bases, and 17 bases lay between the germline ends.

The chain uses TRBV20-1 and TRBJ2-1; 13 bases align to TRBD2. J lost 7 bases, V lost 6 bases, and 12 bases had no gene match. CDR3 length equals 16 residues. Germline V gives CDR1 DFQATT, CDR2 SNEGSKA (reference sequence). The CDR3 protein is CSASRPWTSGRNEQFF. The CDR3 DNA sequence: TGCAGTGCCTCGCGGCCTTGGACTAGCGGGAGAAATGAGCAGTTCTTC.

The V gene is TRBV29-1, the J gene TRBJ2-1, with 8 bases that match TRBD2. J gave up 0 bases and V 7 bases, and 8 bases lay outside the gene matches. This CDR3 contains 15 residues. Germline V CDR1 and CDR2: SQVTM, ANQGSEA. CDR3 protein: CSAELAEDSYNEQFF. CDR3 nucleotides: TGCAGCGCCGAACTAGCGGAAGACTCCTACAATGAGCAGTTCTTC.

V usage is TRBV5-1 and J usage is TRBJ2-7, with 15 bases lining up with TRBD2. Looked up from germline, CDR1 is SGHRS and CDR2 is YFSETQ. V lost 3 bases to trimming and J lost 1 base; unmatched junction nucleotides: 5. The CDR3 is made up of 17 amino acids. The DNA for the CDR3 is TGCGCCAGCAGCTATGGGACTAGCGGGAGGTTGTCCTACGAGCAGTACTTC. It codes for CASSYGTSGRLSYEQYF.

This clonotype was seen repeatedly, ten times or more. The CDR3 region is CASTLSGRVTNEQFF. The CDR3 DNA is TGTGCCAGTACCTTGTCGGGCAGGGTAACCAATGAGCAGTTCTTC. The chain carries TRBV19 and TRBJ2-1; D might be TRBD1 (5 bases). The CDR3 totals 15 residues. V was pared by 7 bases and J by 6 bases, with 19 bases between. The germline CDR1 and CDR2 sequences are LNHDA and SQIVND (reference sequence).

This clonotype has ten or more counts. The junction shows a germline mismatch at one end, possibly a read error. This rearrangement joins TRBV29-1 to TRBJ1-1; D possibly corresponds to TRBD1 (6 bases). CDR3 length equals 13 residues. Germline CDR1 and CDR2: SQVTM and ANQGSEA. CDR3 region: CSVEDRLYTEAFF. In DNA form, the CDR3 reads TGCAGCGTAGAAGACAGGTTGTACACTGAAGCTTTCTTT.